This record looks at one T cell receptor beta chain sequence and its context. The CDR3 consists of 13 residues. Per germline, CDR1 MNHEY and CDR2 SVGAGI. Trimming removed 6 bases from V and 0 bases from J, with 9 bases in between. The data were obtained in a study of blood T cell repertoires in COVID-19. Across the whole study: The cDNA or gDNA used as material had been derived from T cells, B-cell-depleted T cells, or PBMCs.

Authors' methods: Counts of nucleated cells, estimated from reference gene primer amplification, were obtained. Only in-frame clones appear in the TCRdb table, and some are missing; sequencing was by immunoSEQ multiplex PCR. From that table come the V and J calls and clone size; the DNA was used to work out D and trimming. The sample holds roughly 160,000 clones, about 85% seen once. The TCR originated in a woman older than 75 with COVID-19, enrolled during active disease. The V call is TRBV6-5, the J call TRBJ2-7; D is uncertain. Source material: peripheral blood. As DNA, the CDR3 is TGTGCCAGCAGGGTCCGGAGCTCCTACGAGCAGTACTTC. It is translated as CASRVRSSYEQYF.